The clone carrying this TCR beta chain was seen only once. Time point meaning: blood 2 weeks post-SBRT. Treatment of the sample: 15 Gy SBRT to primary tumor, nephrectomy 4 weeks later. After SBRT, blood was collected at 2 and 4 weeks, plus baseline. Clear cell pathology was present in this patient's renal cell carcinoma. This sample stems from a study of radiation and T cells in renal cell carcinoma. Only in-frame clones appear in the TCRdb table, and some are missing; sequencing was by immunoSEQ multiplex PCR. The table shows about 130,000 clones, with more than 80% occurring only once. V was pared by 4 bases and J by 4 bases, with 9 bases of the junction left unmatched. Germline assignment: CDR1 SGHNT and CDR2 YYREEE (reference sequence). The CDR3 is 15 amino acids.

This sequence was found in an older woman with renal cell carcinoma. The starting material was blood, obtained from a patient whose treatment included radiotherapy and nephrectomy. The V and J genes are TRBV5-4 and TRBJ2-5, with 8 bases lining up with TRBD1. CDR3 DNA: TGTGCCAGCAGCCCGGACAGGGAGAAAGGAGAGACCCAGTACTTC. Amino acid sequence: CASSPDREKGETQYF. Full variable domain (missing parts from reference TRBV5-4 and TRBJ2-5): ETGVTQSPTHLIKTRGQQVTLRCSSQSGHNTVSWYQQALGQGPQFIFQYYREEENGRGNFPPRFSGLQFPNYSSELNVNALELDDSALYLCASSPDREKGETQYFGPGTRLLVL.